One and the same sample provided the 18 T cell receptor beta chains below, sequenced in a study of sequential checkpoint blockade in melanoma. The assay was immunoSEQ multiplex PCR, and TCRdb's table has in-frame clones only and misses some. The sample contains more than 9,500 clones, roughly 24% of which appear only once. Treatment noted: randomized to nivolumab then ipilimumab (arm A) or the reverse (arm B). Sequenced material: tumor tissue (inferred from file names), taken from a patient given nivolumab and ipilimumab in sequence. Source of these receptors: a human donor with melanoma.

In its sample, this clone was seen many times. The chain couples TRBV9 to TRBJ2-3; no definite D call. Trimming pared 0 bases from V and 2 bases from J, leaving 4 bases between. This CDR3 contains 13 residues. Germline V CDR1 and CDR2: SGDLS, YYNGEE. Here the CDR3 DNA reads TGTGCCAGCAGCGTAGAACTCACAGATACGCAGTATTTT. Translation gives CASSVELTDTQYF.

This clone was counted only a few times. V gene TRBV12-5 combines with J gene TRBJ2-7, with 7 bases matching TRBD2. The CDR3 contains 11 residues. From germline, CDR1 is LGHNT and CDR2 FRNRAP. Here the CDR3 DNA reads TGTGCCAGCGGGGCTTACTACGAGCAGTACTTC. Amino acids: CASGAYYEQYF.

V gene TRBV6-8 combines with J gene TRBJ2-3; perhaps TRBD2 as D (5 bases). The CDR3 consists of 17 residues. Trimming removed 4 bases from V and 0 bases from J, with 17 bases in between. CDR1 is MNHGY, CDR2 SAAAGT, per germline. This chain's CDR3 is CASSFPLGGQSTDTQYF. Written as DNA, the CDR3 is TGTGCCAGCAGTTTCCCACTGGGCGGGCAAAGCACAGATACGCAGTATTTT.

The CDR3 here is CASSFYPGQAKPNTEAFF. The CDR3 DNA follows: TGTGCCAGCAGCTTCTACCCGGGACAGGCAAAGCCGAACACTGAAGCTTTCTTT. This chain links TRBV11-3 with TRBJ1-1, with 8 bases matching TRBD1. Germline V gene data show CDR1 as SGHNT and CDR2 as YENEEA. J lost 1 base, V lost 3 bases, and 13 bases had no gene match. The CDR3 totals 18 residues.

The chain carries TRBV5-1 and TRBJ2-3; 7 bases are shared with TRBD2. This CDR3 has 18 residues. Germline loops: CDR1 SGHRS, CDR2 YFSETQ. Losses at the gene ends were 0 bases for V and 0 bases for J; bases not matched to a gene: 10. CDR3 DNA sequence: TGCGCCAGCAGCTTGGTCGCGGGGGTTTCCGTCAGCACAGATACGCAGTATTTT. Residues: CASSLVAGVSVSTDTQYF. The full variable domain, completed using reference TRBV5-1 and TRBJ2-3, is KAGVTQTPRYLIKTRGQQVTLSCSPISGHRSVSWYQQTPGQGLQFLFEYFSETQRNKGNFPGRFSGRQFSNSRSEMNVSTLELGDSALYLCASSLVAGVSVSTDTQYFGPGTRLTVL.

This clone was observed a few times. This chain connects TRBV10-2 to TRBJ1-6; a possible D gene is TRBD1 (5 bases). Trimming removed 9 bases from V and 0 bases from J, with 18 bases in between. The germline V gene encodes CDR1 WSHSY and CDR2 SAAADI. There are 17 residues in the CDR3. CDR3 nucleotides: TGCGCCAGGGTCCCGGGACCTCCGCCCTCCTATAATTCACCCCTCCACTTT. This translates into CARVPGPPPSYNSPLHF.

V gene TRBV19 combines with J gene TRBJ1-1, with D tentatively TRBD1 (6 bases). There are 13 residues in the CDR3. Germline CDR1 and CDR2: LNHDA and SQIVND (reference sequence). Between the trimmed V and J ends, which lost 5 bases and 8 bases, there was a span of 15 bases. The CDR3: CASSLSGAAEAFF. The DNA for the CDR3 is TGTGCCAGTAGTTTATCGGGGGCCGCAGAAGCTTTCTTT.

The rearrangement links TRBV11-3 to TRBJ1-1; 7 positions agree with TRBD1. The CDR3 has 15 residues. Looked up from germline, CDR1 is SGHNT and CDR2 is YENEEA. With 5 bases clipped from V and 3 bases from J, the junction kept 9 bases outside the gene matches. The CDR3 DNA reads TGTGCCAGCAGCCCTCAGGGGGGCGGATACACTGAAGCTTTCTTT. It codes for CASSPQGGGYTEAFF.

The CDR3 DNA reads TGTGCCAGCACTCTAAGCCCGGGTGCGCGTGGCGGCTACACCTTC. Its protein is CASTLSPGARGGYTF. The chain combines TRBV12-5 with TRBJ1-2; D ambiguous. Germline V CDR1 and CDR2: LGHNT, FRNRAP. The CDR3 has 15 residues.

This clone was found a few times. This rearrangement joins TRBV6-8 to TRBJ1-5; D gene ambiguous. Trimming pared 10 bases from V and 0 bases from J, leaving 16 bases between. The CDR3 is 15 residues long. Germline CDR1 and CDR2: MNHGY and SAAAGT. The CDR3 spells CAIPGEGHSNQPQHF. The CDR3 nucleotides are TGTGCCATCCCGGGTGAAGGGCATAGCAATCAGCCCCAGCATTTT.

The DNA of the CDR3 is TGTGCCAGTAGTATGGGGGTAGGATCTCTAGCCGGGGAGCTGTTTTTT. This encodes CASSMGVGSLAGELFF. This chain connects TRBV19 to TRBJ2-2; either TRBD1 or TRBD2 may fit D (5 bases each). Germline CDR1 reads LNHDA; CDR2 reads SQIVND (reference sequence). This CDR3 comprises 16 residues. Between the trimmed V and J ends, which lost 3 bases and 6 bases, there was a span of 17 bases.

CDR3 loop: CASSQKGDGYTF. CDR3 DNA sequence: TGTGCCAGTAGTCAAAAAGGGGATGGCTACACCTTC. The chain couples TRBV19 to TRBJ1-2; a weak D match, TRBD1 (5 bases). This CDR3 is built from 12 residues. Trimming shortened V by 5 bases and J by 6 bases, and 10 bases separated the two germline ends. Germline V gene data show CDR1 as LNHDA and CDR2 as SQIVND (reference sequence).

The chain is built from TRBV6-8 and TRBJ1-5; D possibly corresponds to TRBD1 (6 bases). Deletions cut 6 bases from V and 0 bases from J, with 24 bases between. This CDR3 is 19 amino acids long. From germline, CDR1 is MNHGY and CDR2 SAAAGT. The CDR3 coding sequence is TGTGCCAGCAGCACACCAACAGGGTCCCGTCATTATAGCAATCAGCCCCAGCATTTT. This codes for CASSTPTGSRHYSNQPQHF.

This clone was detected only a few times. The chain joins TRBV6-8 to TRBJ2-5, with D maybe TRBD2 (5 bases). The V and J ends lost 0 bases and 0 bases respectively, with 8 bases between them. There are 15 residues in the CDR3. CDR1 is MNHGY and CDR2 is SAAAGT in the germline V gene. The CDR3 reads CASSYSGGYQETQYF. CDR3 in DNA: TGTGCCAGCAGTTACTCCGGAGGATACCAAGAGACCCAGTACTTC.

This clone was seen ten or more times. CDR3 bases: TGTGCCAGCAGCCCCACCGACTCGGGGGCAAAAGAGCAGTACTTC. Its protein product is CASSPTDSGAKEQYF. J is TRBJ2-7 and V is TRBV9; D assignment may be TRBD1 or TRBD2 (6 bases each). This CDR3 region has 15 residues. V lost 4 bases, J lost 7 bases, and 21 bases lay in between. Germline CDR1 SGDLS, CDR2 YYNGEE.

This clone occurred a few times. V and J are TRBV4-1 and TRBJ2-3; 9 bases line up with TRBD2. The CDR3 spans 17 residues. In germline, CDR1 is MGHRA, CDR2 YSYEKL. With V trimmed by 1 base and J by 2 bases, 7 bases remained unmatched. For the CDR3, the DNA is TGCGCCAGCAGCCAAGCCAGACTAGCGGATCTCACAGATACGCAGTATTTT. Amino acids: CASSQARLADLTDTQYF.

Only a few counts were recorded for this clone. The rearrangement links TRBV25-1 to TRBJ1-2, with D perhaps matching TRBD1 (5 bases). The germline gives CDR1 MGHDK, CDR2 SYGVNS. Trimming removed 1 base from V and 6 bases from J, with 15 bases in between. The CDR3 has 15 residues. CDR3 DNA sequence: TGTGCCAGCAGTGAATTTGGGGGAAATTGGAATGGCTACACCTTC. Its protein product is CASSEFGGNWNGYTF.

The chain combines TRBV7-5 with TRBJ2-3; the D segment call TRBD1 is taken from the table without a DNA check. TRBV7-5 is listed as a pseudogene. The CDR3 has 15 residues. The CDR3 loop is CASSLAQYGQSLEYF. Here the CDR3 DNA reads TGTGCCAGCAGCTTAGCCCAATATGGACAGTCTTTGGAGTATTTT.